The clone carrying this T cell receptor beta chain was seen more than once but under ten times. Its matching antigen is unknown. Germline CDR1 and CDR2: SGHTA and FQGNSA. V was clipped by 5 bases and J by 4 bases, with 10 bases between them. The CDR3 extends over 13 amino acids. From the RT-PCR reads, TCRdb called clonotypes with MiXCR, one entry per CDR3 protein. Among some 640,000 distinct CDR3 sequences listed, around 14% were seen once. The data were obtained in a study of response to subunit inactivated influenza vaccine. Study results and caveats: Authors suggested seasonal influenza vaccinations each recruit few new T cells.

The rearrangement joins TRBV7-2 to TRBJ2-3, with D hard to call. The receptor was derived from a man in his forties or fifties who received an inactivated influenza vaccine. The material was PBMCs from blood, obtained around two weeks before vaccination. As DNA, the CDR3 is TGTGCCAGCAGCCCCCCCTCTTCAGATACGCAGTATTTT. Encoded protein: CASSPPSSDTQYF.